Sequencing of this TCR beta chain was carried out in a study of long-term antiretroviral therapy in people with HIV. This CDR3 region has 14 residues. V lost 3 bases, J lost 2 bases, and 11 bases lay in between. The germline V gene encodes CDR1 LNHDA and CDR2 SQIVND (reference sequence). They ran version v3.0 of the immunoSEQ assay at survey level. The method was immunoSEQ multiplex PCR; TCRdb's version includes in-frame clones alone and lacks a portion of them. The table records around 25,000 clones, 95% of them present only once. This sequence was found in a woman between 50 and 59 years old with HIV. The chain employs TRBV19 and TRBJ2-7; weak D call: TRBD2 (5 bases). Source: unsorted PBMCs, taken 4.8 to 5 years after starting antiretroviral therapy. The DNA for the CDR3 is TGTGCCAGTAGTATTGGACTTACTACCTACGAGCAGTACTTC. As protein: CASSIGLTTYEQYF.